This T cell receptor beta chain is drawn from a study of T cells after yellow fever vaccination. TCRdb re-analysed the 5' RACE reads in MiXCR, keeping a single row per CDR3 protein. Here the sample spans 600,000 to 750,000 distinct CDR3 sequences, roughly an eighth being singletons. With 6 bases clipped from V and 0 bases from J, the junction kept 16 bases outside the gene matches. In germline, CDR1 is DFQATT, CDR2 SNEGSKA (reference sequence). The CDR3 runs to 18 residues. The specimen comprised PBMCs, sampled on the day of the yellow fever booster vaccination. The TCR originated in a man younger than 40 who received the YFV17D yellow fever vaccine. The chain employs TRBV20-1 and TRBJ2-3; 9 bases map to TRBD2. CDR3 DNA sequence: TGCAGTGCCTACCCCCGAGTAGCGGGAGAGACTAGCACAGATACGCAGTATTTT. Its protein is CSAYPRVAGETSTDTQYF.